Following are 30 T cell receptor beta chains from one sample sequenced in a study of blood T cell repertoires in COVID-19. Clones were sequenced by immunoSEQ multiplex PCR, and TCRdb holds only the in-frame ones, with some missing. The sample consists of around 120,000 clones, 88% of them appearing once. Material for sequencing was peripheral blood. All receptors derive from a man between 50 and 59 years old with acute or convalescent COVID-19.

The gene calls are TRBV7-9 and TRBJ1-4; the D gene is possibly TRBD1 (6 bases). CDR3 length equals 17 residues. V lost 5 bases, J lost 8 bases, and 24 bases lay in between. CDR1 SEHNR and CDR2 FQNEAQ come from the germline V gene (reference sequence). CDR3 protein: CASSPKDQGTLGEKLFF. CDR3 nucleotide sequence: TGTGCCAGCAGCCCCAAAGACCAGGGGACCCTCGGCGAAAAACTGTTTTTT.

The chain is built from TRBV6-1 and TRBJ1-2, with D unclear. V lost 1 base, J lost 0 bases, and 9 bases lay in between. Germline V gene sequence: CDR1 MNHNS, CDR2 SASEGT. CDR3 length: 15 residues. CDR3: CASSEVRQANYGYTF. Here the CDR3 DNA reads TGTGCCAGCAGTGAAGTCCGACAAGCTAACTATGGCTACACCTTC.

The genes are TRBV7-6 and TRBJ1-4; the match to TRBD1 covers 7 bases. The germline V gene has CDR1 SGHVS and CDR2 FNYEAQ. Trimming took 1 base from V and 7 from J; bases not matched to a gene: 6. This CDR3 contains 15 residues. Written as DNA, the CDR3 is TGTGCCAGCAGCTTAGAACAGGGGATGGGTGAAAAACTGTTTTTT. Protein: CASSLEQGMGEKLFF.

The CDR3 DNA reads as TGTGCCAGCAGTTTAAAGGGAGTGGGTTCACCCCTCCACTTT. It is translated as CASSLKGVGSPLHF. The chain carries TRBV27 and TRBJ1-6; D gene unclear. Trimming cost V 2 bases and J 9 bases, with 11 bases left between them. The CDR3 totals 14 residues. The germline CDR1 and CDR2 sequences are MNHEY and SMNVEV (reference sequence).

This clone was detected only once. The chain joins TRBV7-2 to TRBJ1-6, with unresolved D. CDR1 and CDR2 (germline): SGHTA, FQGNSA. Trimming removed 2 bases at V and 7 bases at J, with 12 bases between. The CDR3 sequence is 15 residues long. CDR3 region: CASSLNRGSNSPLHF. CDR3 nucleotides: TGTGCCAGCAGCTTAAATCGGGGTAGCAATTCACCCCTCCACTTT.

The rearrangement joins TRBV5-1 to TRBJ2-7; D not resolved. V was pared by 0 bases and J by 2 bases, with 9 bases between. The CDR3 consists of 14 residues. The germline CDR1 and CDR2 sequences are SGHRS and YFSETQ. CDR3 bases: TGCGCCAGCAGCTTGGTGGCAGTGACCTACGAGCAGTACTTC. As protein: CASSLVAVTYEQYF.

The chain couples TRBV7-2 to TRBJ1-6; 7 bases match TRBD1. The CDR3 extends over 14 amino acids. Losses at the gene ends were 5 bases for V and 10 bases for J; bases not matched to a gene: 8. Germline values: CDR1 SGHTA, CDR2 FQGNSA. CDR3 in DNA: TGTGCCAGCAGCGCAGCTAACAGGGGATCACCCCTCCACTTT. It specifies CASSAANRGSPLHF.

The chain carries TRBV30 and TRBJ1-2, with TRBD1 matching 11 bases. This CDR3 region has 13 residues. In germline, CDR1 is GTSNPN, CDR2 SVGIG (reference sequence). V trimming: 5 bases; J trimming: 8 bases; junction bases outside the gene matches: 7. The CDR3 nucleotides read TGTGCCTGGGGAGCCGGGACAGGGGGAGGCTACACCTTC. Protein sequence: CAWGAGTGGGYTF.

The rearrangement links TRBV12-3 or TRBV12-4 to TRBJ2-2; tentative D call: TRBD2 (6 bases). This CDR3 spans 13 amino acids. The V and J ends lost 7 bases and 4 bases respectively, with 10 bases between them. The CDR3 region is CASTPTSTGELFF. CDR3 sequence (DNA): TGTGCCAGCACCCCGACTAGCACCGGGGAGCTGTTTTTT.

The chain combines TRBV19 with TRBJ2-7, with D unclear. V was trimmed by 3 bases and J by 3 bases, leaving 3 bases between them. The CDR3 covers 11 residues. Germline CDR1 reads LNHDA; CDR2 reads SQIVND (reference sequence). CDR3 protein: CASSIGYEQYF. CDR3 DNA sequence: TGTGCCAGTAGTATCGGCTACGAGCAGTACTTC.

This clone was observed a single time. The J gene is TRBJ1-4, the V gene TRBV5-1, with D maybe TRBD1 (5 bases). Deletions cut 4 bases from V and 4 bases from J, with 14 bases between. Per the germline V gene, CDR1 is SGHRS and CDR2 is YFSETQ. The CDR3 spans 15 residues. CDR3 residues: CASSPGTQNNEKLFF. The CDR3 DNA is TGCGCCAGCAGCCCGGGGACTCAGAATAATGAAAAACTGTTTTTT. Drawing the rest from reference TRBV5-1 and TRBJ1-4, the complete variable domain is KAGVTQTPRYLIKTRGQQVTLSCSPISGHRSVSWYQQTPGQGLQFLFEYFSETQRNKGNFPGRFSGRQFSNSRSEMNVSTLELGDSALYLCASSPGTQNNEKLFFGSGTQLSVL.

CDR3 loop: CASSLQGGPDTQYF. The CDR3 DNA sequence: TGTGCCAGCAGTTTACAGGGAGGCCCAGATACGCAGTATTTT. The chain links TRBV27 to TRBJ2-3; D may be TRBD2 (6 bases). Per germline, CDR1 MNHEY and CDR2 SMNVEV (reference sequence). This CDR3 comprises 14 residues. Trimming removed 2 bases at V and 4 bases at J, with 10 bases between.

V and J are TRBV10-1 and TRBJ2-5, with a possible D match to TRBD2 (7 bases). V lost 0 bases and J lost 6, with 14 bases in between. This CDR3 contains 15 residues. Per germline, CDR1 WNHNN and CDR2 SYGVQD (reference sequence). The CDR3 spells CASSESGGPGKTQYF. The CDR3 DNA reads as TGCGCCAGCAGTGAGTCGGGGGGGCCTGGGAAGACCCAGTACTTC.

The chain combines TRBV6-5 with TRBJ1-1; tentatively, D is TRBD1 (6 bases). The ends were cut back, 5 bases at V and 5 bases at J, with 15 bases in the middle. There are 14 residues in the CDR3. From germline, CDR1 is MNHEY and CDR2 SVGAGI. The CDR3 sequence: CASSPNRVETEAFF. In DNA form, the CDR3 reads TGTGCCAGCAGTCCTAACAGGGTGGAGACTGAAGCTTTCTTT.

This sequence joins TRBV20-1 and TRBJ2-5; D gene uncertain. V lost 5 bases and J lost 4, with 5 bases in between. CDR1 and CDR2 (germline): DFQATT, SNEGSKA (reference sequence). The CDR3 runs to 10 residues. CDR3 nucleotides: TGCAGTGCTTCCGGAGAGACCCAGTACTTC. Translating it yields CSASGETQYF.

The chain employs TRBV19 and TRBJ2-7; D remains unclear. V lost 3 bases to trimming and J lost 2 bases, with 17 bases between them. The CDR3 loop spans 16 amino acids. The V gene's germline CDR1 is LNHDA and CDR2 SQIVND (reference sequence). CDR3 DNA sequence: TGTGCCAGTAGTATGAGAGGCCGCTCCACCCCCTACGAGCAGTACTTC. It codes for CASSMRGRSTPYEQYF. Filled out from reference TRBV19 and TRBJ2-7, the complete variable domain reads DGGITQSPKYLFRKEGQNVTLSCEQNLNHDAMYWYRQDPGQGLRLIYYSQIVNDFQKGDIAEGYSVSREKKESFPLTVTSAQKNPTAFYLCASSMRGRSTPYEQYFGPGTRLTVT.

The rearrangement uses TRBV6-5 and TRBJ1-2; 7 bases fit TRBD1. The germline gives CDR1 MNHEY, CDR2 SVGAGI. CDR3 length: 14 residues. The ends lost 5 bases at V and 6 bases at J; junction bases unmatched: 9. CDR3 residues: CASSRQGAGHGYTF. The CDR3 DNA reads as TGTGCCAGCAGTAGACAGGGTGCCGGTCATGGCTACACCTTC.

V usage is TRBV5-1 and J usage is TRBJ2-3; the match to TRBD2 covers 10 bases. The trim removed 1 base at V and 1 base at J, leaving 9 bases unmatched. Germline values: CDR1 SGHRS, CDR2 YFSETQ. The CDR3 sequence is 18 residues long. The CDR3 reads CASSLKESGTSGTDTQYF. CDR3 in DNA: TGCGCCAGCAGCTTGAAGGAGTCCGGGACTAGCGGCACAGATACGCAGTATTTT.

The rearrangement uses TRBV19 and TRBJ2-1; 10 bases are shared with TRBD2. The length of the CDR3 is 15 residues. Germline CDR1 reads LNHDA; CDR2 reads SQIVND (reference sequence). Trimming at V came to 4 bases and at J to 6 bases, leaving 6 bases not matched to a gene. CDR3 amino acids: CASSRLAGVFNEQFF. CDR3 bases: TGTGCCAGTAGTAGGCTAGCGGGAGTCTTCAATGAGCAGTTCTTC.

V gene TRBV28 combines with J gene TRBJ2-1; 7 bases align to TRBD2. Unmatched junction bases numbered 13, after V lost 5 bases and J lost 3 bases. The CDR3 has 17 amino acids. Germline CDR1 and CDR2: MDHEN and SYDVKM. CDR3 sequence: CASSKGLADAYYNEQFF. DNA for the CDR3: TGTGCCAGCAGTAAGGGGCTAGCGGACGCTTACTACAATGAGCAGTTCTTC.

The V gene is TRBV25-1, the J gene TRBJ1-2, with 7 bases lining up with TRBD1. Germline-derived CDR1 and CDR2 are MGHDK and SYGVNS. The CDR3 totals 14 residues. V shed 2 bases and J 5 bases; nucleotides not matched to a gene: 5. CDR3 nucleotide sequence: TGTGCCAGCAGTGAAGGGACAGCTGGATATGGCTACACCTTC. Amino acid sequence: CASSEGTAGYGYTF.

This chain joins TRBV2 and TRBJ2-7, with 14 bases lining up with TRBD2. Trimming took 4 bases from V and 1 from J; bases not matched to a gene: 12. CDR3 length: 19 amino acids. The germline gives CDR1 SNHLY, CDR2 FYNNEI. The CDR3: CASSAGTSGRFWWSYEQYF. CDR3 DNA: TGTGCCAGCAGTGCCGGGACTAGCGGGAGATTTTGGTGGTCCTACGAGCAGTACTTC.

J is TRBJ2-1 and V is TRBV7-9; 7 bases line up with TRBD2. The CDR3 loop spans 15 amino acids. Unmatched junction bases numbered 6, after V lost 2 bases and J lost 5 bases. CDR1 and CDR2 from the germline V gene are SEHNR and FQNEAQ (reference sequence). The chain's CDR3 is CASSLSGRADNEQFF. In DNA, the CDR3 is TGTGCCAGCAGCTTATCGGGGAGGGCTGACAATGAGCAGTTCTTC.

The genes are TRBV6-5 and TRBJ2-1; 8 nucleotides match TRBD2. This CDR3 has 14 amino acids. Looked up from germline, CDR1 is MNHEY and CDR2 is SVGAGI. V was clipped by 3 bases and J by 11 bases; unmatched bases: 9. Here the CDR3 DNA reads TGTGCCAGCAGTTATAACGGGAGGGCCGAAAAGCAGTTCTTC. It codes for CASSYNGRAEKQFF.

This clone came up once. The V call is TRBV5-1, the J call TRBJ2-1, with unresolved D. The CDR3 sequence is 12 residues long. Germline V gene data show CDR1 as SGHRS and CDR2 as YFSETQ. Trimming took off 0 bases at V and 5 bases at J, with 3 bases between the two ends. CDR3 nucleotide sequence: TGCGCCAGCAGCTTGGGAGACAATGAGCAGTTCTTC. Its protein product is CASSLGDNEQFF. The full variable domain, rest sourced from reference TRBV5-1 and TRBJ2-1, is KAGVTQTPRYLIKTRGQQVTLSCSPISGHRSVSWYQQTPGQGLQFLFEYFSETQRNKGNFPGRFSGRQFSNSRSEMNVSTLELGDSALYLCASSLGDNEQFFGPGTRLTVL.

This chain connects TRBV15 to TRBJ1-4; D call uncertain. The CDR3 has 15 residues. Germline loops: CDR1 LNHNV, CDR2 YYDKDF (reference sequence). V lost 4 bases and J lost 5, with 14 bases in between. The DNA of the CDR3 is TGTGCCACCAGCACCCCCGGGTTCCTCAATGAAAAACTGTTTTTT. Encoded protein: CATSTPGFLNEKLFF.

The chain recombines TRBV11-3 with TRBJ2-1; 9 nucleotides agree with TRBD2. Germline V lookup: CDR1 SGHNT, CDR2 YENEEA. The junction had 5 bases not matched to a gene; V was cut back by 1 base and J by 4 bases. The CDR3 is 16 residues long. CDR3 in DNA: TGTGCCAGCAGCTTAGGGGCTAGCGGGACATACAATGAGCAGTTCTTC. Translation: CASSLGASGTYNEQFF.

This clone occurred once. The chain carries TRBV4-2 and TRBJ2-5; 12 bases align to TRBD1. CDR1 and CDR2 from the germline V gene are LGHNA and YNFKEQ. The junction had 4 bases not matched to a gene; V was cut back by 2 bases and J by 3 bases. The CDR3 extends over 16 amino acids. Here the CDR3 reads CASSQPGTGGEETQYF. The CDR3 DNA follows: TGTGCCAGCAGCCAACCCGGGACAGGGGGCGAAGAGACCCAGTACTTC.

This chain joins TRBV7-9 and TRBJ1-4; a possible D gene is TRBD1 (5 bases). The V gene's germline CDR1 is SEHNR and CDR2 FQNEAQ (reference sequence). This CDR3 is built from 13 residues. V gave up 2 bases and J gave up 12 bases, with 13 bases separating them. The CDR3 is CASSLTPGPQLFF. In DNA, the CDR3 is TGTGCCAGCAGCTTAACCCCAGGGCCCCAACTGTTTTTT.

This clone was picked up one time. This chain joins TRBV7-9 and TRBJ2-3, with a possible D match to TRBD2 (5 bases). Germline assignment: CDR1 SEHNR and CDR2 FQNEAQ (reference sequence). The CDR3 spans 13 residues. Trimming left V 5 bases short and J 4 bases short, with 10 bases between. The CDR3 DNA reads TGTGCCAGCAGCCCACGAGGGCCAGATACGCAGTATTTT. Its protein product is CASSPRGPDTQYF.